These 14 T cell receptor beta chains were all obtained from the same sample, sequenced in a study of regulatory T cells in long-lasting Graves disease. With iRepertoire HTBI primers and Arm-PCR of CDR3 regions, TCR beta libraries were built. TCRdb itself ran the multiplex PCR reads through MiXCR, one entry per CDR3 protein. Of fewer than 550,000 distinct CDR3 sequences in the sample, roughly a sixth were seen once. Time point denoted: newly diagnosed GD, antithyroid drugs for less than 3 months. Extracted PBMC RNA gave rise to the TCR library. These data are also associated with another study on T cells in Graves' hyperthyroidism and ophthalmopathy.

Here the sequenced sample was peripheral blood mononuclear cells (PBMCs), taken at new diagnosis, from a patient treated with antithyroid drugs. Receptor source: a woman aged 35-60 years with Graves disease.

This clonotype has only a few counts. V is TRBV10-3 and J is TRBJ1-3; D may be TRBD1 (5 bases). Germline values: CDR1 ENHRY, CDR2 SYGVKD. Trimming cost V 2 bases and J 3 bases, with 11 bases left between them. This CDR3 contains 15 residues. In DNA, the CDR3 is TGTGCCATCAGTGAGCCGACAGCACTTGGAAACACCATATATTTT. Translating it yields CAISEPTALGNTIYF.

V usage is TRBV10-3 and J usage is TRBJ1-2, with D unclear. The CDR3 covers 12 residues. The germline gives CDR1 ENHRY, CDR2 SYGVKD. Trimming took 2 bases from V and 7 from J, leaving 8 bases between them. The CDR3 DNA reads TGTGCCATCAGTGAGCCGACTGGTGGCTACACCTTC. This codes for CAISEPTGGYTF.

The chain uses TRBV5-4 and TRBJ2-2, with D tentatively TRBD1 (6 bases). The CDR3 sequence is 16 residues long. V gave up 0 bases and J gave up 6 bases, with 15 bases separating them. Per germline, CDR1 SGHNT and CDR2 YYREEE (reference sequence). Here the CDR3 DNA reads TGTGCCAGCAGCTTGGAACAGGGCTTCGACGCCGGGGAGCTGTTTTTT. Its translation is CASSLEQGFDAGELFF.

This clonotype showed up just a few times. The chain uses TRBV12-3 or TRBV12-4 and TRBJ1-1; 9 bases match TRBD1. CDR3 length: 15 amino acids. J lost 5 bases, V lost 7 bases, and 11 bases had no gene match. This CDR3 reads CASTTSRQGETEAFF. In DNA form, the CDR3 reads TGTGCCAGCACCACATCTAGACAGGGGGAAACTGAAGCTTTCTTT.

The J gene is TRBJ1-4, the V gene TRBV7-9; 11 positions agree with TRBD1. The V gene end was trimmed by 4 bases and the J gene end by 2 bases; junction bases not matched to a gene: 15. This CDR3 is 20 amino acids long. Germline CDR1 and CDR2: SEHNR and FQNEAQ (reference sequence). CDR3 sequence (DNA): TGTGCCAGCAGCTCACTCCGGGGACAGGGGGTCGAGTGGACTAATGAAAAACTGTTTTTT. Protein: CASSSLRGQGVEWTNEKLFF.

This clonotype was recorded at least ten times. The rearrangement uses TRBV12-3 or TRBV12-4 and TRBJ2-1, with TRBD1 identical over 8 bases. The CDR3 is made up of 16 amino acids. V shed 7 bases, J shed 0 bases, and the junction held 8 bases outside the gene matches. This CDR3 is CASITHRGSSYNEQFF. The CDR3 coding sequence is TGTGCCAGCATCACCCACAGGGGGAGCTCCTACAATGAGCAGTTCTTC.

This clonotype showed up many times. The chain combines TRBV7-9 with TRBJ2-3; D call uncertain. From germline, CDR1 is SEHNR and CDR2 FQNEAQ (reference sequence). The CDR3 sequence is 13 residues long. Between the trimmed V and J ends, which lost 6 bases and 0 bases, there was a span of 7 bases. The DNA of the CDR3 is TGTGCCAGCAGTGGTCACAGCACAGATACGCAGTATTTT. Translating gives CASSGHSTDTQYF.

The V gene is TRBV4-1, the J gene TRBJ1-5; TRBD1 aligns across 7 bases. Germline CDR1 and CDR2: MGHRA and YSYEKL. This CDR3 is 15 amino acids long. The V and J ends lost 6 bases and 0 bases, in that order; junction bases with no gene match: 5. The CDR3 sequence is CASSREGASNQPQHF. DNA for the CDR3: TGCGCCAGCAGTCGTGAGGGGGCTAGCAATCAGCCCCAGCATTTT.

There are many counts of this clonotype. V and J are TRBV5-8 and TRBJ2-1; no clear D. This CDR3 region has 13 residues. V gave up 3 bases and J gave up 6 bases, with 10 bases separating them. Germline V gene sequence: CDR1 SGHTS, CDR2 YDEGEE. The CDR3 region is CASSSGPFNEQFF. The DNA for the CDR3 is TGTGCCAGCAGCTCAGGCCCATTCAATGAGCAGTTCTTC.

This clonotype has just a few counts. J is TRBJ2-3 and V is TRBV27; D is uncertain. Germline V CDR1 and CDR2: MNHEY, SMNVEV (reference sequence). Trimming pared 8 bases from V and 5 bases from J, leaving 11 bases between. The CDR3 length is 12 residues. The CDR3 coding sequence is TGTGCCAGCTCCAAATACCGAGATACGCAGTATTTT. This translates into CASSKYRDTQYF.

This clonotype was detected only a few times. The V call is TRBV12-3 or TRBV12-4, the J call TRBJ1-1; weak D call: TRBD1 (6 bases). This CDR3 spans 17 amino acids. Trimming took off 6 bases at V and 0 bases at J, with 20 bases between the two ends. The DNA for the CDR3 is TGTGCCAGCAGACATTACGGCCGAGGGGGATTGAACACTGAAGCTTTCTTT. Translated: CASRHYGRGGLNTEAFF.

The V call is TRBV7-3, the J call TRBJ1-3; D unclear. V shed 0 bases and J shed 1 base, with 7 bases lying between them. Germline V lookup: CDR1 SGHTA, CDR2 FQGTGA. The CDR3 loop spans 15 amino acids. CDR3 nucleotide sequence: TGTGCCAGCAGCTTAACGCCCGGGTCTGGAAACACCATATATTTT. Translation gives CASSLTPGSGNTIYF.

V usage is TRBV5-1 and J usage is TRBJ2-5, with 7 positions matching TRBD2. The CDR3 length is 13 residues. The germline V gene has CDR1 SGHRS and CDR2 YFSETQ. V trimming: 6 bases; J trimming: 4 bases; junction bases outside the gene matches: 6. For the CDR3, the DNA is TGCGCCAGCAAACGGGAGGTGGGAGAGACCCAGTACTTC. Amino acid sequence: CASKREVGETQYF.

This clonotype has at least ten counts. The J gene is TRBJ1-2, the V gene TRBV27; D may be TRBD1 (5 bases). This CDR3 is 16 amino acids long. The V end lost 0 bases, the J end lost 8 bases, and 19 bases lay between the germline ends. The germline CDR1 and CDR2 sequences are MNHEY and SMNVEV (reference sequence). This chain's CDR3 is CASSLSPTAAYRGYTF. Here the CDR3 DNA reads TGTGCCAGCAGTTTATCCCCGACAGCAGCCTATAGGGGCTACACCTTC.